This T cell receptor (beta chain) was documented in a study of control samples from healthy donors and cancer patients. This clone has a single count. V was clipped by 2 bases and J by 5 bases, with 9 bases between them. CDR1 and CDR2 from the germline V gene are SGHAT and FQDESV (reference sequence). This CDR3 has 13 amino acids. Using immunoSEQ multiplex PCR, the repertoire was profiled, and TCRdb retains in-frame clones only, with some absent. The data hold around 130,000 clones, with approximately 91% observed a single time. Sample: blood. J is TRBJ2-5 and V is TRBV11-1; D possibly corresponds to TRBD2 (5 bases). The origin of this receptor is a man in his forties or fifties in good health. This CDR3 reads CASSLTGIETQYF. The CDR3 region has the DNA TGTGCCAGCAGCTTAACGGGGATCGAGACCCAGTACTTC.